The clone carrying this TCR beta chain was found a few times. No antigen is known for it. The sample originates from a study of T cell repertoires in cytomegalovirus infection. About the study: Public TCR beta signatures marked donors with CMV infection and the matching HLA.

TCRdb independently ran MiXCR on the reads; one entry per CDR3 protein. This repertoire shows approximately 500,000 distinct CDR3 sequences, approximately 11% found once; its top ten account for roughly a tenth. Trimming took 0 bases from V and 8 from J; bases not matched to a gene: 6. The CDR3 sequence is 15 residues long. CDR1 and CDR2 from the germline V gene are DFQATT and SNEGSKA (reference sequence). Whole-study findings and limits: Within the response measured ex vivo, HLA-C-restricted CMV-specific TCR beta clonotypes were dominant. Summed public TCR beta family frequency identified CMV carriers bearing the relevant HLA.

J is TRBJ2-1 and V is TRBV20-1, with 11 bases matching TRBD2. The TCR was taken from a human donor in good health (CMV status not recorded). Some clones in this sample may be carry-over from other donors' samples. Sequenced input: PBMCs. CDR3 DNA: TGCAGTGCTAGAGATTTAGCGGGAGGGCCCGATGAGCAGTTCTTC. Translating gives CSARDLAGGPDEQFF.